The sequence of this TCR beta chain was determined in a study of blood T cell repertoires in COVID-19. Assay: immunoSEQ multiplex PCR; the TCRdb copy retains only in-frame clones and omits some. The table includes roughly 160,000 clones, around 80% detected once. The source is a woman in her sixties who had recovered from COVID-19. Source material: PBMCs or T cells enriched from blood (not recorded which).

The CDR3 here is CASRRGLGEKLFF. The CDR3 region has the DNA TGTGCCAGCCGAAGGGGGCTGGGCGAAAAACTGTTTTTT. This rearrangement joins TRBV7-6 to TRBJ1-4; 7 nucleotides agree with TRBD1. V shed 8 bases, J shed 8 bases, and the junction held 8 bases outside the gene matches. The CDR3 consists of 13 residues. The germline gives CDR1 SGHVS, CDR2 FNYEAQ.